The clone carrying this T cell receptor (beta chain) appeared many times. Time point here: newly diagnosed GD, antithyroid drugs for less than 3 months. With RNA extracted from PBMCs as input, the TCR library was made. The sample comes from a study of regulatory T cells in long-lasting Graves disease. In building TCR beta libraries, iRepertoire HTBI primers were used together with Arm-PCR of CDR3 regions. TCRdb recomputed calls from the multiplex PCR reads with MiXCR, one row per CDR3 protein. The data contain around 480,000 distinct CDR3 sequences, about 16% of them seen just once; the ten biggest clones take up 10% to 15%. The V segment lost 5 bases and the J segment 6 bases; nucleotides outside the gene matches: 12. Germline CDR1 is MDHEN and CDR2 is SYDVKM. This CDR3 is 15 amino acids long. A further study also used this sample, focusing on T cells in Graves' hyperthyroidism and ophthalmopathy. Per that paper: Patients were excluded for uncontrolled infection, other autoimmune disease, pregnancy or lactation.

This specimen was peripheral blood mononuclear cells (PBMCs), taken at new diagnosis, from a patient treated with antithyroid drugs. The receptor comes from a man aged 35-49 years with Graves disease. The chain employs TRBV28 and TRBJ1-2; 7 bases agree with TRBD1. The CDR3 is CASSTPTGRGHGYTF. For the CDR3, the DNA is TGTGCCAGCAGTACCCCGACAGGGAGGGGCCATGGCTACACCTTC.